The next 21 T cell receptor beta chains were all read from a single sample in a study of T cell responses to AZD1222 COVID-19 vaccine. Libraries were prepared by immunoSEQ multiplex PCR; TCRdb keeps only in-frame clonotypes and omits some of them. The sample yields more than 95,000 clones, around 83% seen once. The source material was peripheral blood, sampled 28 days after the second AZD1222 dose. These receptors were obtained from an adult who received the AZD1222 COVID-19 vaccine.

V usage is TRBV10-3 and J usage is TRBJ1-1, with D possibly being TRBD1 (6 bases). The germline V and J ends were trimmed by 10 bases and 1 base, with 10 bases remaining between them. The germline gives CDR1 ENHRY, CDR2 SYGVKD. The length of the CDR3 is 12 residues. CDR3 loop: CASLQGNTEAFF. The CDR3 coding sequence is TGTGCCAGCCTACAGGGGAACACTGAAGCTTTCTTT.

The chain uses TRBV24-1 and TRBJ2-7, with D possibly called TRBD1 or TRBD2 (5 bases each). The V gene's germline CDR1 is KGHDR and CDR2 SFDVKD. Trimming stripped 3 bases from V and 7 bases from J, with 18 bases between. The CDR3 has 15 residues. The CDR3 DNA is TGTGCCACCAGTGATCGGTCGGGGAAGGGACCTGAGCAGTACTTC. Protein: CATSDRSGKGPEQYF.

The gene calls are TRBV28 and TRBJ2-7; D not resolved. CDR3 length equals 11 residues. Germline CDR1 is MDHEN and CDR2 is SYDVKM. V dropped 4 bases and J dropped 6 bases, with 7 bases sitting between them. CDR3 amino acids: CASSSPGEQYF. The DNA of the CDR3 is TGTGCCAGCAGTTCCCCAGGCGAGCAGTACTTC.

The chain recombines TRBV18 with TRBJ1-1; no firm D call. Trimming stripped 2 bases from V and 10 bases from J, with 8 bases between. There are 11 residues in the CDR3. In germline, CDR1 is KGHSH, CDR2 LQKENI. CDR3: CASSPGMGAFF. DNA for the CDR3: TGTGCCAGCTCACCAGGGATGGGAGCTTTCTTT.

As DNA, the CDR3 is TGTGCCAGCAGCTTACAGAACACCATATATTTT. Translated, it gives CASSLQNTIYF. The V and J genes are TRBV11-2 and TRBJ1-3; D remains ambiguous. Per germline, CDR1 SGHAT and CDR2 FQNNGV. This CDR3 is built from 11 residues. V shed 2 bases and J shed 7 bases, with 3 bases lying between them.

This clone has a handful of counts. The chain is built from TRBV5-6 and TRBJ1-2; 10 bases line up with TRBD1. The CDR3 covers 13 residues. Germline CDR1 and CDR2: SGHDT and YYEEEE. Trimming took 3 bases from V and 5 from J; bases not matched to a gene: 1. The CDR3 region is CASSWTGGYGYTF. Here the CDR3 DNA reads TGTGCCAGCAGCTGGACAGGGGGTTATGGCTACACCTTC.

This rearrangement joins TRBV5-1 to TRBJ2-7; D call uncertain. The V end lost 2 bases, the J end lost 6 bases, and 15 bases lay between the germline ends. The CDR3 has 14 amino acids. Germline V gene data show CDR1 as SGHRS and CDR2 as YFSETQ. The CDR3 sequence is CASSFQAQVSEQYF. CDR3 sequence (DNA): TGCGCCAGCAGCTTCCAAGCCCAAGTGAGCGAGCAGTACTTC.

The genes are TRBV11-2 and TRBJ1-2; D possibly corresponds to TRBD1 (5 bases). Germline V gene data show CDR1 as SGHAT and CDR2 as FQNNGV. The V end was cut by 4 bases, the J end by 6 bases, with 24 bases between. The CDR3 has 17 amino acids. CDR3 residues: CASSSVYRDPERDGYTF. CDR3 bases: TGTGCCAGCAGCTCCGTGTACCGGGACCCAGAAAGGGATGGCTACACCTTC.

This rearrangement joins TRBV20-1 to TRBJ1-2; tentatively, D is TRBD1 (6 bases). In germline, CDR1 is DFQATT, CDR2 SNEGSKA (reference sequence). Trimming cost V 3 bases and J 4 bases, with 12 bases left between them. This CDR3 has 13 amino acids. The CDR3 sequence: CSASGRGLYGYTF. CDR3 nucleotide sequence: TGCAGTGCTAGTGGCAGGGGCCTCTATGGCTACACCTTC.

Concerning this clone itself: The sample carries other DNA sequences with the same CDR3. The chain links TRBV5-1 to TRBJ2-5, with 14 bases lining up with TRBD2. Trimming at V came to 3 bases and at J to 1 base, leaving 2 bases not matched to a gene. In germline, CDR1 is SGHRS, CDR2 YFSETQ. This CDR3 is built from 16 residues. The DNA of the CDR3 is TGCGCCAGCAGCTCCGGACTAGCGGGAGGCCAAGAGACCCAGTACTTC. It yields the protein CASSSGLAGGQETQYF.

This chain links TRBV12-3 or TRBV12-4 with TRBJ1-1, with D maybe TRBD1 (5 bases). Between the trimmed V and J ends, which lost 8 bases and 3 bases, there was a span of 13 bases. The CDR3 is 13 residues long. CDR3 sequence reads: CASETDVDTEAFF. For the CDR3, the DNA is TGTGCCAGCGAGACAGACGTCGACACTGAAGCTTTCTTT.

The chain has TRBV7-9 and TRBJ1-1; 8 nucleotides line up with TRBD1. CDR1 and CDR2 from the germline V gene are SEHNR and FQNEAQ (reference sequence). CDR3 length equals 12 residues. Trimming at V came to 5 bases and at J to 8 bases, leaving 4 bases not matched to a gene. The CDR3 DNA is TGTGCCAGCAGCCTCCGGACAGGGGAAGCTTTCTTT. This gives the protein CASSLRTGEAFF.

J is TRBJ2-7 and V is TRBV11-2; D gene uncertain. CDR3 length: 16 amino acids. Deletions cut 4 bases from V and 3 bases from J, with 19 bases between. Looked up from germline, CDR1 is SGHAT and CDR2 is FQNNGV. CDR3 in amino acids: CASSSQMGTYFYEQYF. The CDR3 DNA is TGTGCCAGCAGCTCCCAAATGGGCACTTATTTCTACGAGCAGTACTTC.

About this clone itself: One end of the junction varies from germline; a read error may be responsible. The chain has TRBV2 and TRBJ2-2; D might be TRBD2 (5 bases). The germline V gene has CDR1 SNHLY and CDR2 FYNNEI. This CDR3 spans 13 amino acids. The CDR3 bases are TGTGCCAGCAGTGGGGAGAACGCCGGGGAGCTGTTTTTT. Its protein product is CASSGENAGELFF.

The chain uses TRBV10-2 and TRBJ2-7; D is ambiguous. The germline V gene has CDR1 WSHSY and CDR2 SAAADI. V lost 8 bases, J lost 3 bases, and 17 bases lay in between. The CDR3 consists of 14 residues. CDR3 nucleotides: TGCGCCAGCTCTCCCATCGGGTCGGTCTACGAGCAGTACTTC. Translating gives CASSPIGSVYEQYF.

CDR3 sequence: CASSSRLAGGDEQYF. CDR3 bases: TGTGCCAGCAGCTCTCGACTAGCGGGAGGAGATGAGCAGTACTTC. This chain uses TRBV5-5 with TRBJ2-7; 13 bases are a match to TRBD2. The J segment lost 7 bases and the V segment lost 3 bases, leaving 7 bases of the junction unmatched. The germline CDR1 and CDR2 sequences are SGHKS and YYEKEE (reference sequence). This CDR3 has 15 residues.

The chain joins TRBV4-3 to TRBJ1-1, with TRBD1 as a possible D gene (5 bases). There are 15 residues in the CDR3. Germline values: CDR1 LGHNA, CDR2 YSLEER. V was cut by 0 bases and J by 4 bases, with 12 bases left in between. As DNA, the CDR3 is TGCGCCAGCAGCCAAGACAGGGAGCGGAGCACTGAAGCTTTCTTT. It translates to CASSQDRERSTEAFF.

The chain uses TRBV24-1 and TRBJ2-6, with 9 nucleotides matching TRBD1. With 3 bases clipped from V and 1 base from J, the junction kept 3 bases outside the gene matches. Germline values: CDR1 KGHDR, CDR2 SFDVKD. This CDR3 is 17 amino acids long. In nucleotides, the CDR3 is TGTGCCACCAGTGATCCAGGACAGGGGTCTGGGGCCAACGTCCTGACTTTC. Its translation is CATSDPGQGSGANVLTF.

This clone was seen repeatedly, ten times or more. The chain employs TRBV25-1 and TRBJ2-1; D is possibly TRBD1 (6 bases). Germline V CDR1 and CDR2: MGHDK, SYGVNS. This CDR3 spans 16 amino acids. Trimming left V 2 bases short and J 7 bases short, with 18 bases between. The CDR3 here is CASSEDTHKQGNEQFF. The CDR3, as DNA: TGTGCCAGCAGTGAAGACACTCACAAACAGGGTAATGAGCAGTTCTTC.

This chain uses TRBV6-5 with TRBJ1-1; D remains ambiguous. The V end was cut by 7 bases, the J end by 7 bases, with 19 bases between. Germline CDR1 and CDR2: MNHEY and SVGAGI. The CDR3 has 14 amino acids. In nucleotides, the CDR3 is TGTGCCAGCACTCCTGTATCGGACGCCCTTGAAGCTTTCTTT. It is translated as CASTPVSDALEAFF.

This clone was counted between two and nine times. This sequence joins TRBV12-3 or TRBV12-4 and TRBJ1-2; unclear D gene. V lost 6 bases, J lost 0 bases, and 8 bases lay in between. The CDR3 is made up of 13 amino acids. This CDR3 is CASRRDANYGYTF. Written as DNA, the CDR3 is TGTGCCAGCAGGCGGGATGCTAACTATGGCTACACCTTC.